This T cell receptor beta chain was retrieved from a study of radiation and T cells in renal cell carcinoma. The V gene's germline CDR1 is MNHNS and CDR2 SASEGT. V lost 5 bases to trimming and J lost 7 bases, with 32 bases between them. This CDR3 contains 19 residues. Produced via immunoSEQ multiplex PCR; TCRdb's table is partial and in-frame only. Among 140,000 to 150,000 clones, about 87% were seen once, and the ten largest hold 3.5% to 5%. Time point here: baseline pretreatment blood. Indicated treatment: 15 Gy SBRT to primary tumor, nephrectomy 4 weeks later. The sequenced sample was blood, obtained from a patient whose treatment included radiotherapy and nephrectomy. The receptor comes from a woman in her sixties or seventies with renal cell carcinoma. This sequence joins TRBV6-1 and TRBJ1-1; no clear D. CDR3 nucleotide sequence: TGTGCCAGCAGTCAAGGAACCTATGGGTGGGGAATCAAGCCCATTGAAGCTTTCTTT. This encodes CASSQGTYGWGIKPIEAFF.